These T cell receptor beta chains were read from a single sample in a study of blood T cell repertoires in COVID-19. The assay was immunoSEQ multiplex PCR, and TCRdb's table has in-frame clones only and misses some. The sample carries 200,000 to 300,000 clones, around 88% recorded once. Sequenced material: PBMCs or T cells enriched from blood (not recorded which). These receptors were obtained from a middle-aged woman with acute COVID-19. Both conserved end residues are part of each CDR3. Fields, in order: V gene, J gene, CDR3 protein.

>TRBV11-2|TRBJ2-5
CASARETQYF
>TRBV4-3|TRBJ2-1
CASSPSGLAGFYNEQFF
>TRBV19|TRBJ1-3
CASLTGTGLGNTIYF
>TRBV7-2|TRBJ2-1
CASKFETVRNEQFF
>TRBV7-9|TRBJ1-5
CASSSWTGQSGNQPQHF
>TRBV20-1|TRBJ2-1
CSASTGTNEQFF
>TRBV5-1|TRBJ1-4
CASSLKGAREKLFF
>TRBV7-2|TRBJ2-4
CASSLGTEGAKNIQYF
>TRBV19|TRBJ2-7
CASSIGGDLQAYEQYF
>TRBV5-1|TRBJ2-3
CASSLLAGGTDTQYF
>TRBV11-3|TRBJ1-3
CASSFRQGRDTIYF
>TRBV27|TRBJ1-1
CASSLQGQGKDTEAFF
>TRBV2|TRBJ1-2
CASSENYMGAKGYTF
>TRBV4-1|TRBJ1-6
CASSQVGTGRSPLHF
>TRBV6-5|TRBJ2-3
CASAGAGGWADTQYF
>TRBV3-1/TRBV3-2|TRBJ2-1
CASSPGLAAHNEQFF
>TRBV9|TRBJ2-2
CASSGAISTGELFF
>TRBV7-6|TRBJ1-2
CASSLAQGGGYTF
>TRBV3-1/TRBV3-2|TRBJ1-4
CASSQAAGRPNEKLFF
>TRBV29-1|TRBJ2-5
CSVRGRGGETQYF
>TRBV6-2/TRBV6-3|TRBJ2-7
CASSYTPTGDEEQYF
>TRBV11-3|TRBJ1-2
CASSLAQGQNGYTF
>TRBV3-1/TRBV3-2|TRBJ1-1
CASSQEAGGFHEAFF
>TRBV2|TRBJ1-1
CASSVVRQGIMNTEAFF
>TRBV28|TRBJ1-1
CASSSPGGVREAFF
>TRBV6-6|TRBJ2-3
CASSSGTAADTQYF
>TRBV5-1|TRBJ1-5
CASSLTGSNQPQHF
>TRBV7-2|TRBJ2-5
CASTHSGKKTQYF
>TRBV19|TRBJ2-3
CASRREGLADTDTQYF
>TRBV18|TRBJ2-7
CASSPGLYEQYF
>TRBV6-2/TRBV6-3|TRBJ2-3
CASSRGGVGTDTQYF
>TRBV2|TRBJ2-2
CASRASGELFF
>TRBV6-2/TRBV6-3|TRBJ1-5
CASSSGQVSNQPQHF
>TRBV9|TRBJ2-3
CASSVGPSSGSGTDTQYF
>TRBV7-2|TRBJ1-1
CASSLARGEAFF
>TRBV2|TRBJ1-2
CASSELQGYYGYTF
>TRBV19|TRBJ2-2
CASSIAAANTGELFF
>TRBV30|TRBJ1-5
CAWSVYGQVDQPQHF
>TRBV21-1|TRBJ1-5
CASSTRQGNQPQHF
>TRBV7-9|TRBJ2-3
CASSSLAGVATDTQYF
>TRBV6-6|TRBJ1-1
CASSYSRVGNTEAFF
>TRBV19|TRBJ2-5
CASSRTGTSGGNGETQYF
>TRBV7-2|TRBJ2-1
CASSSGSHNEQFF
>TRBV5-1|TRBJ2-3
CASSRYGSGDTQYF
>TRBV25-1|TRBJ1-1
CASSKASGTEAFF
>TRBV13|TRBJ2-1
CASSARGLAVYNEQFF
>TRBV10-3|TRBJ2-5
CAISELAGGQETQYF
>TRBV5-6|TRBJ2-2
CASSLPRGGHTGELFF
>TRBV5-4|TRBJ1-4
CASSDRGAPGEKLFF
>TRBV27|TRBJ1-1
CASKDPRTGPQEAFF